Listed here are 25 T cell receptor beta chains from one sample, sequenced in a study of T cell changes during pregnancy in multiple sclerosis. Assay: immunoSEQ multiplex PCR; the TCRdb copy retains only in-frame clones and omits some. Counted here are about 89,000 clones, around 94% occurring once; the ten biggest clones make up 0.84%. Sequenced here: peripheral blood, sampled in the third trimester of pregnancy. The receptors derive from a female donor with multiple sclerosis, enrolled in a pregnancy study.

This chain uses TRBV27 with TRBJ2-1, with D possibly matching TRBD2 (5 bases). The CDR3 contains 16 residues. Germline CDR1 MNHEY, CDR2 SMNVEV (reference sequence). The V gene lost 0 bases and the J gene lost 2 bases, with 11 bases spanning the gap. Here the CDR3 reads CASSLSSVRAYNEQFF. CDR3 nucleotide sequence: TGTGCCAGCAGTTTATCGAGTGTGAGGGCCTACAATGAGCAGTTCTTC.

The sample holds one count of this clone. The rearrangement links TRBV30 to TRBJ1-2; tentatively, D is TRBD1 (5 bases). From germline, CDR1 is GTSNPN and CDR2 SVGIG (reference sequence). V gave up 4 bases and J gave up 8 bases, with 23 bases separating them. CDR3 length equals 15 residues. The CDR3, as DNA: TGTGCCTGGACTGTTGGGGCAGCCTCTCTAGGGGGCTACACCTTC. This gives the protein CAWTVGAASLGGYTF.

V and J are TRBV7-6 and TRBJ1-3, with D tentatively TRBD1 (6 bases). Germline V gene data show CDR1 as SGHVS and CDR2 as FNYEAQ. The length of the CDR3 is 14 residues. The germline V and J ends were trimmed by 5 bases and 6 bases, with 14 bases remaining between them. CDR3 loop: CASSPPGAENTIYF. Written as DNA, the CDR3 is TGTGCCAGCAGCCCTCCAGGGGCTGAAAACACCATATATTTT.

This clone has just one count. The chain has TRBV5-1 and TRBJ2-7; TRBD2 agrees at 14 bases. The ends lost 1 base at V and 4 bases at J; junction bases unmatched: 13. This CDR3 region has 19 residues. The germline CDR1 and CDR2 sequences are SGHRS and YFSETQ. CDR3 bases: TGCGCCAGCAGCTTGAGGTCGGGACTAGCGGGAGTAACCGGGTACGAGCAGTACTTC. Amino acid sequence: CASSLRSGLAGVTGYEQYF.

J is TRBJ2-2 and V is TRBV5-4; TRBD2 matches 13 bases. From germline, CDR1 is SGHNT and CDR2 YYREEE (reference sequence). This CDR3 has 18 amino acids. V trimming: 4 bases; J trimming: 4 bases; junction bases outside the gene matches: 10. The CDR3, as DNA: TGTGCCAGCAGCGCCGGGACTAGCGGGACCCGGTCCACCGGGGAGCTGTTTTTT. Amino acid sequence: CASSAGTSGTRSTGELFF.

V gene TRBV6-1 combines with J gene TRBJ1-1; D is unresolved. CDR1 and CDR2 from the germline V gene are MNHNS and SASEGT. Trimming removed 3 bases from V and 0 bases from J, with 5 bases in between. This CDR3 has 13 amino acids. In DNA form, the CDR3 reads TGTGCCAGCAGTGACCATTTGAACACTGAAGCTTTCTTT. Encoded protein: CASSDHLNTEAFF.

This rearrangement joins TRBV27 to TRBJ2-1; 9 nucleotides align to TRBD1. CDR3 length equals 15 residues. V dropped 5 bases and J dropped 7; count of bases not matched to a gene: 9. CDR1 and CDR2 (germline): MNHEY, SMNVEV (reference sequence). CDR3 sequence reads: CASSPGQGLGNEQFF. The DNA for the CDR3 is TGTGCCAGCAGTCCGGGACAGGGCTTGGGAAATGAGCAGTTCTTC.

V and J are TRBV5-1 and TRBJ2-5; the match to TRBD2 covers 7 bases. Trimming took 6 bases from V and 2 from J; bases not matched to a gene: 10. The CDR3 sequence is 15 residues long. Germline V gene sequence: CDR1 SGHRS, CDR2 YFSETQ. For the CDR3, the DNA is TGCGCCAGCAAATTATCTAGCGGCCTGCAAGAGACCCAGTACTTC. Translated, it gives CASKLSSGLQETQYF. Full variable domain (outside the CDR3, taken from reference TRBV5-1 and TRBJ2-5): KAGVTQTPRYLIKTRGQQVTLSCSPISGHRSVSWYQQTPGQGLQFLFEYFSETQRNKGNFPGRFSGRQFSNSRSEMNVSTLELGDSALYLCASKLSSGLQETQYFGPGTRLLVL.

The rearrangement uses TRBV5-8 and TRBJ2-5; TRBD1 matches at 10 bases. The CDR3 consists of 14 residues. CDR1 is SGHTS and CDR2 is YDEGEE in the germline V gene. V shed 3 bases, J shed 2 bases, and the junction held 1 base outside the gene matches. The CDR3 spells CASSWGQGQETQYF. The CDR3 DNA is TGTGCCAGCAGCTGGGGACAGGGGCAAGAGACCCAGTACTTC. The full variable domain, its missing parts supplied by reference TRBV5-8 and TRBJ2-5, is EAGVTQSPTHLIKTRGQQATLRCSPISGHTSVYWYQQALGLGLQFLLWYDEGEERNRGNFPPRFSGRQFPNYSSELNVNALELEDSALYLCASSWGQGQETQYFGPGTRLLVL.

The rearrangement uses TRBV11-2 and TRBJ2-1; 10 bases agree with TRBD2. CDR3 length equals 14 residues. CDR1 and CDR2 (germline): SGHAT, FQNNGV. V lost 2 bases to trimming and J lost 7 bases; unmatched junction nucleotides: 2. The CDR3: CASSLTAGGNEQFF. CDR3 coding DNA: TGTGCCAGCAGCTTAACAGCGGGAGGGAATGAGCAGTTCTTC.

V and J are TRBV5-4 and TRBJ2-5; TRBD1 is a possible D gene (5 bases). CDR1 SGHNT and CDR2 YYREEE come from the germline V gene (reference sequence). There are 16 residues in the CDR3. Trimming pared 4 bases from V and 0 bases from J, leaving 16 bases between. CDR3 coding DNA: TGTGCCAGCAGCATCAGGCAGGGTCTGTACCAAGAGACCCAGTACTTC. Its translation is CASSIRQGLYQETQYF.

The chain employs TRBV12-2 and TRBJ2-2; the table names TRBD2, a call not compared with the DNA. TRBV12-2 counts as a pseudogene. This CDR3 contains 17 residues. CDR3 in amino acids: CASRPITGGACTGELFF. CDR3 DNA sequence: TGTGCAAGTCGCCCCATTACCGGAGGGGCATGCACCGGGGAGCTGTTTTTT.

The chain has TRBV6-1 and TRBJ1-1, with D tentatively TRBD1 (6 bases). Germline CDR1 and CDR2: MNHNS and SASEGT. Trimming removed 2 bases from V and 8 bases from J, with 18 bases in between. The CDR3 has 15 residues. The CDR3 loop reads CASSEIAGARAEAFF. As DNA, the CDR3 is TGTGCCAGCAGTGAAATAGCAGGGGCGAGGGCAGAAGCTTTCTTT.

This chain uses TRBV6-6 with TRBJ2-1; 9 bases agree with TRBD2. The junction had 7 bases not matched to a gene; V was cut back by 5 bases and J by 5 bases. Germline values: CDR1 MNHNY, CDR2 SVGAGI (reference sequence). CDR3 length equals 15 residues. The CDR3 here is CASSAVTSGNNEQFF. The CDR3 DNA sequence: TGTGCCAGCAGTGCGGTGACTAGCGGTAACAATGAGCAGTTCTTC.

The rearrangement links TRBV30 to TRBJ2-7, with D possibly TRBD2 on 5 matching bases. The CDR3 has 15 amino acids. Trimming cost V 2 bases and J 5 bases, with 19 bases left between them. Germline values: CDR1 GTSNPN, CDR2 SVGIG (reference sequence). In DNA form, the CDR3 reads TGTGCCTGGAGTCATACCGGGATCCAAGGCCACGAGCAGTACTTC. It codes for CAWSHTGIQGHEQYF.

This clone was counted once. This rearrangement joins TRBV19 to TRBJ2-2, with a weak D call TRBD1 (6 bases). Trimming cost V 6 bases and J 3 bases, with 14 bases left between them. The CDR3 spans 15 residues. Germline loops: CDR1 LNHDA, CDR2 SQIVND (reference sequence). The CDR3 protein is CASRFGQKYTGELFF. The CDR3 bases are TGTGCCAGTAGATTTGGACAGAAGTACACCGGGGAGCTGTTTTTT.

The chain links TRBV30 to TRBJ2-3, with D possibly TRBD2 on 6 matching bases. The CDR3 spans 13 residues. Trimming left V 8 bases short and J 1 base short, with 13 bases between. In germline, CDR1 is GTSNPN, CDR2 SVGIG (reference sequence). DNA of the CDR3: TGTGCCGGAAGCGGGCTGGGCACAGATACGCAGTATTTT. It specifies CAGSGLGTDTQYF.

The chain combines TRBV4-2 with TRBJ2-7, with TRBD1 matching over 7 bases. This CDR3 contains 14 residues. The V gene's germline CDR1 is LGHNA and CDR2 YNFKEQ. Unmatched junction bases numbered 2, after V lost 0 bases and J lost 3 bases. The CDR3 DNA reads TGTGCCAGCAGCCAAGAGACAGGGTACTACGAGCAGTACTTC. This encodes CASSQETGYYEQYF.

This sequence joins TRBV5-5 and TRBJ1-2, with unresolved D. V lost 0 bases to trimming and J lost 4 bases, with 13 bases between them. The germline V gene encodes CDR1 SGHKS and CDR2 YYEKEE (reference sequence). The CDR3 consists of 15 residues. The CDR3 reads CASSLDRRSLYGYTF. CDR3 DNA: TGTGCCAGCAGCTTGGATCGCAGATCTCTCTATGGCTACACCTTC.

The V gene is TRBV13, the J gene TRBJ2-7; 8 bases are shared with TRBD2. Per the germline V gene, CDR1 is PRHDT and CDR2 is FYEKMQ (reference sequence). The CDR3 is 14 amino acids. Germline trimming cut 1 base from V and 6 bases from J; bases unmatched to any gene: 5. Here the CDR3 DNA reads TGTGCCAGCAGCTTAGTGCGGGAGGACTCCGAGCAGTACTTC. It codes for CASSLVREDSEQYF.

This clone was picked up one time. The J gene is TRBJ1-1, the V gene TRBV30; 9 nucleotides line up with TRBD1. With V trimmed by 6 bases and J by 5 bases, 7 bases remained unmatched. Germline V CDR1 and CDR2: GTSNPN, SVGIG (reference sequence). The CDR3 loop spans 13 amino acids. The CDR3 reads CACPMDRGTEAFF. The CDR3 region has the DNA TGTGCCTGTCCAATGGACAGGGGAACTGAAGCTTTCTTT.

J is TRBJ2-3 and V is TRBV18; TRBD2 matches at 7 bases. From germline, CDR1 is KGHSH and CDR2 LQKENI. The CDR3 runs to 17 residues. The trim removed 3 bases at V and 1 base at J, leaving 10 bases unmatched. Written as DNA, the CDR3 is TGTGCCAGCTCACCGGAATCTAGTCGGGGGGGCACAGATACGCAGTATTTT. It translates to CASSPESSRGGTDTQYF.

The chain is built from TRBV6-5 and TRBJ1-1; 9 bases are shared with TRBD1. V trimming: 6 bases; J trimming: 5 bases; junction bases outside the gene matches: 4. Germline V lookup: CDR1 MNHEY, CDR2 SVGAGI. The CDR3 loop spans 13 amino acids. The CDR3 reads CASSYGQGTEAFF. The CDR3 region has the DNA TGTGCCAGCAGCTATGGACAGGGGACTGAAGCTTTCTTT.

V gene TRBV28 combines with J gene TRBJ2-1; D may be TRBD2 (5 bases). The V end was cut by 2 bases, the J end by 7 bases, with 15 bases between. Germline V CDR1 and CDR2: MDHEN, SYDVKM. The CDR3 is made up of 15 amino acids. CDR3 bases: TGTGCCAGCAGTTTAATGCGGGTTGTTGGGAATGAGCAGTTCTTC. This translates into CASSLMRVVGNEQFF. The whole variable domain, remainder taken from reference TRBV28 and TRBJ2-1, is DVKVTQSSRYLVKRTGEKVFLECVQDMDHENMFWYRQDPGLGLRLIYFSYDVKMKEKGDIPEGYSVSREKKERFSLILESASTNQTSMYLCASSLMRVVGNEQFFGPGTRLTVL.

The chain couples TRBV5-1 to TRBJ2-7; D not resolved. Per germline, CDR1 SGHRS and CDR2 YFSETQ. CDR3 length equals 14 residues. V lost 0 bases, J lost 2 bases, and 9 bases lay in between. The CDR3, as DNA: TGCGCCAGCAGCTTGGTCGTCAGTCCCTACGAGCAGTACTTC. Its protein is CASSLVVSPYEQYF.